The 8 T cell receptor beta chains in this list originate from one sample, sequenced in a study of shared clonotypes between healthy human individuals. The protocol was immunoSEQ multiplex PCR, while the TCRdb copy is restricted to in-frame clones and leaves out a portion. This table holds a few million clones, just over 90% found once. Sequencing was carried out using naive CD4+ T cells sorted from blood. Subset described: CD45RA+ positively selected. These receptors were collected from a man aged 18 to 30 in good health.

V usage is TRBV4-1 and J usage is TRBJ1-5; 7 bases are a match to TRBD1. V shed 3 bases, J shed 7 bases, and the junction held 9 bases outside the gene matches. Germline-derived CDR1 and CDR2 are MGHRA and YSYEKL. The CDR3 totals 15 residues. CDR3: CASSQVTGVSQPQHF. CDR3 DNA sequence: TGCGCCAGCAGCCAGGTAACAGGGGTATCCCAGCCCCAGCATTTT.

A word on this clone: Additional DNA sequences in this sample encode the identical CDR3. The CDR3 loop reads CSVEEPGRAYGYTF. CDR3 in DNA: TGCAGCGTTGAAGAACCAGGGAGGGCATATGGCTACACCTTC. The chain has TRBV29-1 and TRBJ1-2, with D perhaps matching TRBD1 (5 bases). The CDR3 runs 14 residues. Germline assignment: CDR1 SQVTM and CDR2 ANQGSEA. The V end lost 0 bases, the J end lost 5 bases, and 13 bases lay between the germline ends.

The gene calls are TRBV5-4 and TRBJ2-1, with 7 bases lining up with TRBD2. Germline trimming cut 6 bases from V and 7 bases from J; bases unmatched to any gene: 10. The CDR3 is 14 residues long. Looked up from germline, CDR1 is SGHNT and CDR2 is YYREEE (reference sequence). In DNA form, the CDR3 reads TGTGCCAGCAAATTGGGAGGGGTGGGGAATGAGCAGTTCTTC. Its protein product is CASKLGGVGNEQFF.

The rearrangement links TRBV28 to TRBJ2-7; D might be TRBD1 (5 bases). CDR1 and CDR2 (germline): MDHEN, SYDVKM. This CDR3 is 20 amino acids long. Between the trimmed V and J ends, which lost 3 bases and 1 base, there was a span of 28 bases. The CDR3 DNA is TGTGCCAGCAGTTTCCTTCCTAGGACATACGATCTCCGACTGTCCTACGAGCAGTACTTC. Translation: CASSFLPRTYDLRLSYEQYF.

CDR3 DNA sequence: TGTGCCTGGAGTGGGACAGGGGTTTTCCACTACTCCTATAATTCACCCCTCCACTTT. Protein sequence: CAWSGTGVFHYSYNSPLHF. The chain joins TRBV30 to TRBJ1-6; TRBD1 matches at 9 bases. J lost 0 bases, V lost 1 base, and 10 bases had no gene match. Germline V gene sequence: CDR1 GTSNPN, CDR2 SVGIG (reference sequence). CDR3 size: 19 residues. The whole variable domain, filled in from reference TRBV30 and TRBJ1-6, reads SQTIHQWPATLVQPVGSPLSLECTVEGTSNPNLYWYRQAAGRGLQLLFYSVGIGQISSEVPQNLSASRPQDRQFILSSKKLLLSDSGFYLCAWSGTGVFHYSYNSPLHFGNGTRLTVT.

J is TRBJ1-4 and V is TRBV28; D possibly corresponds to TRBD1 (5 bases). The CDR3 loop spans 15 amino acids. From germline, CDR1 is MDHEN and CDR2 SYDVKM. V lost 6 bases to trimming and J lost 3 bases, with 14 bases between them. CDR3 in amino acids: CASSLTGGSNEKLFF. For the CDR3, the DNA is TGTGCCAGCAGCCTCACGGGGGGGTCTAATGAAAAACTGTTTTTT.

The V gene is TRBV4-1, the J gene TRBJ1-1; D gene uncertain. V shed 4 bases and J shed 3 bases, with 9 bases lying between them. The germline V gene has CDR1 MGHRA and CDR2 YSYEKL. The CDR3 extends over 13 amino acids. As DNA, the CDR3 is TGCGCCAGCAGCCGCCGGGATTACACTGAAGCTTTCTTT. The encoded protein is CASSRRDYTEAFF.

The CDR3 here is CASSVVAGPYNEQFF. CDR3 sequence (DNA): TGTGCCAGCAGCGTAGTAGCGGGCCCATACAATGAGCAGTTCTTC. The chain carries TRBV9 and TRBJ2-1; 7 nucleotides line up with TRBD2. CDR1 is SGDLS and CDR2 is YYNGEE in the germline V gene. Trimming took 0 bases from V and 4 from J; bases not matched to a gene: 4. This CDR3 is built from 15 residues.